Presented here are 31 T cell receptor beta chains from one specimen sequenced in a study of neoadjuvant nivolumab and ipilimumab in lung cancer (dated by TCRdb to 2020 to 2021). Library construction relied on the immunoSEQ multiplex PCR assay. The immuneACCESS repertoire file appears here via TCRdb, limited to in-frame rearrangements. These files lack a portion of the clones; in checked studies, under half of the deficit traces to unresolved V genes, and the cause of the others is not known. Across this sample there are about 7,700 clones, with roughly nine tenths seen only once. The ten largest clones take up 2.4% of the sample. Read against the paper, the sample's time point label means: at surgical resection after neoadjuvant nivolumab +/- ipilimumab. The sample was tumor tissue, taken after neoadjuvant nivolumab, alone or with ipilimumab, at or shortly before surgery. The receptor set was obtained from an adult with non-small cell lung cancer. Some clones in this sample may be carry-over from other donors' samples.

The chain uses TRBV6-4 and TRBJ2-1, with 8 bases matching TRBD1. CDR3 length: 13 residues. The germline gives CDR1 MRHNA, CDR2 SNTAGT. Losses at the gene ends were 6 bases for V and 10 bases for J; bases not matched to a gene: 8. This CDR3 is CASSKDRADEQFF. CDR3 coding DNA: TGTGCCAGCAGCAAGGACAGGGCTGACGAGCAGTTCTTC.

The chain carries TRBV4-2 and TRBJ2-7, with 9 bases that match TRBD2. This CDR3 spans 17 amino acids. Germline V gives CDR1 LGHNA, CDR2 YNFKEQ. J gave up 3 bases and V 0 bases, and 9 bases lay outside the gene matches. The CDR3: CASSQEDSGSPFYEQYF. The DNA for the CDR3 is TGTGCCAGCAGCCAAGAAGATAGCGGGAGCCCCTTCTACGAGCAGTACTTC.

In this sample, this clone turned up once. This rearrangement joins TRBV5-4 to TRBJ2-3, with 13 bases that match TRBD2. The CDR3 spans 17 residues. V lost 4 bases and J lost 5; bases outside the gene matches: 10. The germline V gene has CDR1 SGHNT and CDR2 YYREEE (reference sequence). The CDR3 DNA reads TGTGCCAGCAGCACGACTAGCGGGGGGTACGCGCTAGATACGCAGTATTTT. It codes for CASSTTSGGYALDTQYF. Full variable domain (missing parts from reference TRBV5-4 and TRBJ2-3): ETGVTQSPTHLIKTRGQQVTLRCSSQSGHNTVSWYQQALGQGPQFIFQYYREEENGRGNFPPRFSGLQFPNYSSELNVNALELDDSALYLCASSTTSGGYALDTQYFGPGTRLTVL.

The chain couples TRBV6-6 to TRBJ1-1; a weak D match, TRBD1 (6 bases). CDR1 and CDR2 from the germline V gene are MNHNY and SVGAGI (reference sequence). The CDR3 runs to 16 residues. Trimming took 5 bases from V and 0 from J, leaving 16 bases between them. CDR3 loop: CASSRGGVSMNTEAFF. DNA for the CDR3: TGTGCCAGCAGTAGGGGGGGGGTCTCAATGAACACTGAAGCTTTCTTT.

In its sample, this clone was seen once. The chain recombines TRBV29-1 with TRBJ2-1; 13 nucleotides line up with TRBD2. The J segment lost 8 bases and the V segment lost 3 bases, leaving 4 bases of the junction unmatched. The CDR3 consists of 14 residues. The V gene's germline CDR1 is SQVTM and CDR2 ANQGSEA. CDR3 residues: CSVDGLAGEYEQFF. As DNA, the CDR3 is TGCAGCGTTGACGGACTAGCGGGAGAGTATGAGCAGTTCTTC.

V usage is TRBV5-6 and J usage is TRBJ2-7; D unclear. The CDR3 has 13 amino acids. V lost 0 bases and J lost 0, with 4 bases in between. Germline CDR1 SGHDT, CDR2 YYEEEE. The CDR3 bases are TGTGCCAGCAGCTTGGTTGGCTCCTACGAGCAGTACTTC. It encodes CASSLVGSYEQYF. The full variable domain, in which reference TRBV5-6 and TRBJ2-7 provide the parts outside the CDR3, is DAGVTQSPTHLIKTRGQQVTLRCSPKSGHDTVSWYQQALGQGPQFIFQYYEEEERQRGNFPDRFSGHQFPNYSSELNVNALLLGDSALYLCASSLVGSYEQYFGPGTRLTVT.

This sequence joins TRBV19 and TRBJ1-5; 9 bases map to TRBD1. This CDR3 comprises 19 residues. V dropped 1 base and J dropped 0; count of bases not matched to a gene: 10. Per the germline V gene, CDR1 is LNHDA and CDR2 is SQIVND (reference sequence). The CDR3 sequence: CASSIGGTGRTYSNQPQHF. The CDR3 DNA is TGTGCCAGTAGTATAGGGGGGACAGGGAGAACCTATAGCAATCAGCCCCAGCATTTT.

The table lists this clone with a count of one. The chain joins TRBV7-9 to TRBJ1-3; D may be TRBD1 (6 bases). The CDR3 covers 17 residues. Germline V gene lookup returns CDR1 SEHNR and CDR2 FQNEAQ (reference sequence). V was pared by 5 bases and J by 0 bases, with 17 bases between. The CDR3 loop is CASSTFDRSSSGNTIYF. The CDR3 DNA reads TGTGCCAGCAGCACCTTCGACAGGTCGAGCTCTGGAAACACCATATATTTT.

V gene TRBV4-1 combines with J gene TRBJ1-4, with no clear D. Trimming removed 6 bases from V and 1 base from J, with 12 bases in between. The CDR3 loop spans 15 amino acids. Germline values: CDR1 MGHRA, CDR2 YSYEKL. CDR3 coding DNA: TGCGCCAGCAGTCAAACAGTGCTAACTAATGAAAAACTGTTTTTT. Protein sequence: CASSQTVLTNEKLFF.

The chain carries TRBV5-1 and TRBJ2-1; possible D gene TRBD1, 5 bases. V gave up 2 bases and J gave up 0 bases, with 9 bases separating them. The germline gives CDR1 SGHRS, CDR2 YFSETQ. This CDR3 has 15 residues. The CDR3 protein is CASSFGRGSYNEQFF. The CDR3 DNA reads TGCGCCAGCAGCTTTGGTAGGGGCTCCTACAATGAGCAGTTCTTC.

V gene TRBV25-1 combines with J gene TRBJ2-1; D possibly corresponds to TRBD2 (7 bases). The V gene's germline CDR1 is MGHDK and CDR2 SYGVNS. This CDR3 has 14 amino acids. V lost 6 bases to trimming and J lost 3 bases, with 12 bases between them. The CDR3 sequence: CASRGGLHYNEQFF. Here the CDR3 DNA reads TGTGCCAGCAGAGGGGGACTACACTACAATGAGCAGTTCTTC.

The chain recombines TRBV18 with TRBJ2-5; no clear D gene. The CDR3 sequence is 13 residues long. CDR1 KGHSH and CDR2 LQKENI come from the germline V gene. V dropped 2 bases and J dropped 4 bases, with 8 bases sitting between them. The CDR3 is CASSPAAPETQYF. CDR3 nucleotide sequence: TGTGCCAGCTCACCAGCGGCCCCAGAGACCCAGTACTTC.

A single count supports this clone. The V call is TRBV6-5, the J call TRBJ2-7; 10 nucleotides align to TRBD2. The length of the CDR3 is 15 residues. The V segment lost 4 bases and the J segment 3 bases; nucleotides outside the gene matches: 6. Per the germline V gene, CDR1 is MNHEY and CDR2 is SVGAGI. The CDR3 DNA follows: TGTGCCAGCAGTTCACGCCTAGCGGGAGTCTACGAGCAGTACTTC. Translating it yields CASSSRLAGVYEQYF.

This clone was detected once. The chain carries TRBV7-3 and TRBJ2-1; TRBD2 aligns across 12 bases. CDR3 length: 16 residues. Germline CDR1 reads SGHTA; CDR2 reads FQGTGA. V lost 0 bases and J lost 9; bases outside the gene matches: 6. CDR3 nucleotide sequence: TGTGCCAGCAGCTTAACGAAACTAGCGGGAGGCGTTGAGCAGTTCTTC. Translated: CASSLTKLAGGVEQFF. The whole variable domain, remainder taken from reference TRBV7-3 and TRBJ2-1, is GAGVSQTPSNKVTEKGKYVELRCDPISGHTALYWYRQSLGQGPEFLIYFQGTGAADDSGLPNDRFFAVRPEGSVSTLKIQRTERGDSAVYLCASSLTKLAGGVEQFFGPGTRLTVL.

This chain links TRBV6-1 with TRBJ2-2, with D possibly matching TRBD1 (6 bases). Trimming cost V 3 bases and J 0 bases, with 11 bases left between them. In germline, CDR1 is MNHNS, CDR2 SASEGT. CDR3 length equals 16 residues. The CDR3 here is CASSDPAGANTGELFF. In DNA, the CDR3 is TGTGCCAGCAGTGACCCCGCAGGGGCGAACACCGGGGAGCTGTTTTTT.

The V call is TRBV5-1, the J call TRBJ2-1; D unclear. The CDR3 consists of 12 residues. Deletions cut 4 bases from V and 7 bases from J, with 9 bases between. CDR1 and CDR2 (germline): SGHRS, YFSETQ. The CDR3 reads CASSDDGNEQFF. The CDR3 nucleotides are TGCGCCAGCAGCGACGACGGGAATGAGCAGTTCTTC.

The gene calls are TRBV7-8 and TRBJ2-7; the D gene could be TRBD1 or TRBD2 (5 bases each). Per germline, CDR1 SGHVS and CDR2 FQNEAQ. CDR3 length: 13 amino acids. V dropped 4 bases and J dropped 6 bases, with 13 bases sitting between them. The CDR3 is CASSSAGTGEQYF. CDR3 sequence (DNA): TGTGCCAGCAGCTCGGCCGGGACCGGCGAGCAGTACTTC. The whole variable domain, remainder taken from reference TRBV7-8 and TRBJ2-7, is GAGVSQSPRYKVAKRGQDVALRCDPISGHVSLFWYQQALGQGPEFLTYFQNEAQLDKSGLPSDRFFAERPEGSVSTLKIQRTQQEDSAVYLCASSSAGTGEQYFGPGTRLTVT.

The rearrangement joins TRBV6-1 to TRBJ2-3; TRBD1 is a possible D gene (5 bases). Germline CDR1 and CDR2: MNHNS and SASEGT. The CDR3 is 14 amino acids. V lost 5 bases and J lost 2, with 11 bases in between. CDR3 coding DNA: TGTGCCAGCAGTCTGGACATACACACAGATACGCAGTATTTT. Translated, it gives CASSLDIHTDTQYF.

This chain joins TRBV6-6 and TRBJ1-2, with 7 bases identical to TRBD1. From germline, CDR1 is MNHNY and CDR2 SVGAGI (reference sequence). This CDR3 has 14 residues. Losses at the gene ends were 0 bases for V and 7 bases for J; bases not matched to a gene: 5. CDR3 nucleotide sequence: TGTGCCAGCAGTTACTCGACAGGGTATTTTGGCTACACCTTC. Translation gives CASSYSTGYFGYTF.

The gene calls are TRBV27 and TRBJ1-2, with D perhaps matching TRBD1 (6 bases). Per germline, CDR1 MNHEY and CDR2 SMNVEV (reference sequence). Trimming stripped 3 bases from V and 0 bases from J, with 14 bases between. This CDR3 is 16 amino acids long. The CDR3 spells CASSFGWDTANYGYTF. DNA of the CDR3: TGTGCCAGCAGTTTTGGCTGGGACACAGCTAACTATGGCTACACCTTC.

The chain couples TRBV7-3 to TRBJ1-1; D gene unclear. CDR3 length equals 13 residues. Germline CDR1 reads SGHTA; CDR2 reads FQGTGA. Trimming cost V 5 bases and J 5 bases, with 12 bases left between them. The CDR3 bases are TGTGCCAGCAGCCCAGGAGGGAAGACTGAAGCTTTCTTT. This codes for CASSPGGKTEAFF.

DNA of the CDR3: TGTGCCAGTACCTCCACAGCCAGGGAAAAACTGTTTTTT. As protein: CASTSTAREKLFF. The chain uses TRBV19 and TRBJ1-4; D is ambiguous. With 7 bases removed from V and 8 bases from J, the gap between germline ends came to 14 bases. Germline lookup yields CDR1 LNHDA and CDR2 SQIVND (reference sequence). The CDR3 is made up of 13 amino acids.

The chain combines TRBV20-1 with TRBJ2-7; tentatively, D is TRBD2 (5 bases). V dropped 3 bases and J dropped 4 bases, with 7 bases sitting between them. The CDR3 extends over 11 amino acids. The germline V gene has CDR1 DFQATT and CDR2 SNEGSKA (reference sequence). The CDR3 bases are TGCAGTGCTAGGGAGGAATACGAGCAGTACTTC. Translated, it gives CSAREEYEQYF.

V gene TRBV9 combines with J gene TRBJ2-7; no firm D call. V lost 1 base, J lost 2 bases, and 7 bases lay in between. This CDR3 is built from 13 residues. Germline V gives CDR1 SGDLS, CDR2 YYNGEE. CDR3 bases: TGTGCCAGCAGCGTAAGTGGGGCCTACGAGCAGTACTTC. This translates into CASSVSGAYEQYF.

The chain recombines TRBV5-1 with TRBJ2-3; 8 bases fit TRBD2. Germline values: CDR1 SGHRS, CDR2 YFSETQ. Losses at the gene ends were 3 bases for V and 2 bases for J; bases not matched to a gene: 5. This CDR3 region has 15 residues. This CDR3 reads CASSSTSENTDTQYF. CDR3 coding DNA: TGCGCCAGCAGCTCGACTAGCGAAAACACAGATACGCAGTATTTT. The variable domain in full, with the rest retrieved from reference TRBV5-1 and TRBJ2-3, is KAGVTQTPRYLIKTRGQQVTLSCSPISGHRSVSWYQQTPGQGLQFLFEYFSETQRNKGNFPGRFSGRQFSNSRSEMNVSTLELGDSALYLCASSSTSENTDTQYFGPGTRLTVL.

The rearrangement links TRBV10-3 to TRBJ2-1; tentative D call: TRBD2 (5 bases). This CDR3 region has 12 residues. The V end was cut by 8 bases, the J end by 6 bases, with 11 bases between. Germline CDR1 reads ENHRY; CDR2 reads SYGVKD. The CDR3 bases are TGTGCCATCCTCGGCGCGGGCAATGAGCAGTTCTTC. This sequence encodes CAILGAGNEQFF.

The V gene is TRBV2, the J gene TRBJ2-3; perhaps D is TRBD1 or TRBD2 (6 bases each). CDR1 is SNHLY and CDR2 is FYNNEI in the germline V gene. Trimming removed 7 bases at V and 1 base at J, with 9 bases between. CDR3 length equals 13 residues. The CDR3 protein is CASKGGGTDTQYF. The CDR3 DNA sequence: TGTGCCAGCAAGGGGGGAGGCACAGATACGCAGTATTTT.

The V call is TRBV2, the J call TRBJ1-2; D call uncertain. V was trimmed by 2 bases and J by 2 bases, leaving 9 bases between them. CDR3 size: 14 residues. Germline CDR1 reads SNHLY; CDR2 reads FYNNEI. CDR3 in amino acids: CASSERMTNYGYTF. CDR3 bases: TGTGCCAGCAGTGAAAGGATGACGAACTATGGCTACACCTTC.

This rearrangement joins TRBV7-9 to TRBJ2-2, with a possible D match to TRBD1 (6 bases). CDR1 is SEHNR, CDR2 FQNEAQ, per germline (reference sequence). This CDR3 has 16 residues. V was trimmed by 6 bases and J by 5 bases, leaving 19 bases between them. The CDR3: CASRNQGFSLTGELFF. CDR3 in DNA: TGTGCCAGCAGAAATCAGGGGTTCAGCCTTACCGGGGAGCTGTTTTTT.

This chain joins TRBV6-4 and TRBJ2-1; TRBD2 agrees at 7 bases. Germline trimming cut 3 bases from V and 0 bases from J; bases unmatched to any gene: 2. The CDR3 has 15 residues. The germline gives CDR1 MRHNA, CDR2 SNTAGT. This chain's CDR3 is CASSERESSYNEQFF. The CDR3 DNA is TGTGCCAGCAGTGAGCGGGAGAGCTCCTACAATGAGCAGTTCTTC.

In its sample, this clone was seen once. This chain joins TRBV5-1 and TRBJ1-2; the D is unclear. Germline assignment: CDR1 SGHRS and CDR2 YFSETQ. Trimming took 0 bases from V and 2 from J, leaving 8 bases between them. The CDR3 runs 14 residues. The DNA of the CDR3 is TGCGCCAGCAGCTTGGAGACGGTGAACTATGGCTACACCTTC. Translation: CASSLETVNYGYTF.